This T cell receptor beta chain comes out of a study of T-cell reconstitution after alpha-beta-depleted transplantation in children. Unique molecular identifiers were built into the TCRbeta library. Using its own MiXCR run on the PCR reads, TCRdb lists one record per CDR3 protein. The repertoire includes hundreds of thousands of distinct CDR3 sequences, 16% of them detected once, and under 1.2% sits in the top ten. This clonotype was detected only a few times. Trimming shortened V by 0 bases and J by 2 bases, and 12 bases separated the two germline ends. Germline CDR1 and CDR2: SGHDT and YYEEEE. This CDR3 is built from 16 residues.

The genes are TRBV5-6 and TRBJ2-1; possibly TRBD2 for D (6 bases). Sequencing was performed on PBMCs from the stem cell graft donor, taken from the stem cell graft. The sequence came from a human donor who donated a stem cell graft to a child with acute myeloid leukemia. This chain's CDR3 is CASSLDLGRTYNEQFF. The CDR3 DNA sequence: TGTGCCAGCAGCTTGGATCTGGGGAGGACCTACAATGAGCAGTTCTTC.